The 11 T cell receptor beta chains reported below all come from one sample, sequenced in a study of blood T cell repertoires in COVID-19. Using immunoSEQ multiplex PCR, the repertoire was profiled, and TCRdb retains in-frame clones only, with some absent. The table lists 65,000 or so clones, under 80% of them singletons, with approximately 51% in the top ten. The sequenced material came from PBMCs or T cells enriched from blood (not recorded which). Every receptor here comes from a woman aged 60-70 years who had been exposed to COVID-19.

This chain joins TRBV5-4 and TRBJ1-1, with 7 bases fitting TRBD1. Per the germline V gene, CDR1 is SGHNT and CDR2 is YYREEE (reference sequence). The V and J ends lost 3 bases and 8 bases, in that order; junction bases with no gene match: 7. There are 13 residues in the CDR3. The CDR3 here is CASSSSGQHEAFF. CDR3 DNA: TGTGCCAGCAGCTCCTCGGGACAGCACGAAGCTTTCTTT.

V is TRBV3-1 (or the pseudogene TRBV3-2) and J is TRBJ1-2, with TRBD1 matching over 7 bases. The CDR3 totals 13 residues. J was trimmed by 6 bases and V by 4 bases; bases with no gene match: 5. Germline-derived CDR1 and CDR2 are LGHDT and YNNKEL (reference sequence). CDR3 nucleotides: TGTGCCAGCAGCCTCCGAGACAGGGATGGCTACACCTTC. Protein sequence: CASSLRDRDGYTF.

The chain is built from TRBV5-4 and TRBJ2-5; D perhaps matches TRBD1 (5 bases). Germline V CDR1 and CDR2: SGHNT, YYREEE (reference sequence). The CDR3 spans 14 residues. V was trimmed by 4 bases and J by 5 bases, leaving 15 bases between them. CDR3 in amino acids: CASSHRTSLETQYF. The CDR3 nucleotides read TGTGCCAGCAGCCACAGGACAAGTTTGGAGACCCAGTACTTC.

The chain has TRBV28 and TRBJ2-3; weak D call: TRBD1 (6 bases). Deletions cut 5 bases from V and 6 bases from J, with 18 bases between. This CDR3 has 15 amino acids. Germline-derived CDR1 and CDR2 are MDHEN and SYDVKM. As DNA, the CDR3 is TGTGCCAGCAGTCTTCTAGCACAGGGCGGTGATACGCAGTATTTT. Residues: CASSLLAQGGDTQYF.

The chain uses TRBV30 and TRBJ2-2; 7 nucleotides agree with TRBD2. The CDR3 has 17 amino acids. The V gene end was trimmed by 1 base and the J gene end by 4 bases; junction bases not matched to a gene: 12. CDR1 is GTSNPN, CDR2 SVGIG, per germline (reference sequence). The CDR3, as DNA: TGTGCCTGGAGTGAATGGGGGGGGACGGGCAGCACCGGGGAGCTGTTTTTT. This translates into CAWSEWGGTGSTGELFF.

The rearrangement uses TRBV5-1 and TRBJ2-1; 8 positions agree with TRBD2. This CDR3 is 14 amino acids long. V was clipped by 2 bases and J by 4 bases; unmatched bases: 2. Germline CDR1 and CDR2: SGHRS and YFSETQ. CDR3 sequence: CASSLRGGYNEQFF. The DNA of the CDR3 is TGCGCCAGCAGCTTACGGGGGGGATACAATGAGCAGTTCTTC. Full variable domain (outside the CDR3, taken from reference TRBV5-1 and TRBJ2-1): KAGVTQTPRYLIKTRGQQVTLSCSPISGHRSVSWYQQTPGQGLQFLFEYFSETQRNKGNFPGRFSGRQFSNSRSEMNVSTLELGDSALYLCASSLRGGYNEQFFGPGTRLTVL.

The chain combines TRBV30 with TRBJ2-1; TRBD1 matches 10 bases. In germline, CDR1 is GTSNPN, CDR2 SVGIG (reference sequence). The CDR3 loop spans 12 amino acids. The V gene end was trimmed by 5 bases and the J gene end by 7 bases; junction bases not matched to a gene: 2. In DNA, the CDR3 is TGTGCCTGGGGGACAGGGGCTAATGAGCAGTTCTTC. Translated, it gives CAWGTGANEQFF.

This clone showed up just a few times. The V call is TRBV6-5, the J call TRBJ2-3; TRBD2 matches 10 bases. CDR1 is MNHEY and CDR2 is SVGAGI in the germline V gene. The CDR3 spans 15 residues. V trimming: 6 bases; J trimming: 3 bases; junction bases outside the gene matches: 6. The CDR3 is CASSIAGGYTDTQYF. The CDR3 DNA follows: TGTGCCAGCAGCATAGCGGGAGGCTATACAGATACGCAGTATTTT.

The genes are TRBV30 and TRBJ1-1; possibly TRBD1 for D (5 bases). The CDR3 loop spans 14 amino acids. Germline V gene data show CDR1 as GTSNPN and CDR2 as SVGIG (reference sequence). V gave up 3 bases and J gave up 4 bases, with 15 bases separating them. DNA of the CDR3: TGTGCCTGGAGACGGAGGGGAGGTGCCACTGAAGCTTTCTTT. Translation gives CAWRRRGGATEAFF.

The sample holds a few counts of this clone. The chain has TRBV28 and TRBJ1-2, with D unresolved. CDR3 length: 13 residues. Germline V gene data show CDR1 as MDHEN and CDR2 as SYDVKM. V was cut by 4 bases and J by 7 bases, with 13 bases left in between. This chain's CDR3 is CASSSQAGIGYTF. CDR3 in DNA: TGTGCCAGCAGTTCCCAGGCCGGTATTGGCTACACCTTC.

This clone showed up many times. The CDR3 sequence: CASRPGISPGNTIYF. CDR3 bases: TGCGCCAGCAGGCCCGGGATCTCTCCTGGAAACACCATATATTTT. This chain uses TRBV5-1 with TRBJ1-3; D is ambiguous. Trimming stripped 5 bases from V and 2 bases from J, with 14 bases between. Germline lookup yields CDR1 SGHRS and CDR2 YFSETQ. The CDR3 is made up of 15 amino acids.